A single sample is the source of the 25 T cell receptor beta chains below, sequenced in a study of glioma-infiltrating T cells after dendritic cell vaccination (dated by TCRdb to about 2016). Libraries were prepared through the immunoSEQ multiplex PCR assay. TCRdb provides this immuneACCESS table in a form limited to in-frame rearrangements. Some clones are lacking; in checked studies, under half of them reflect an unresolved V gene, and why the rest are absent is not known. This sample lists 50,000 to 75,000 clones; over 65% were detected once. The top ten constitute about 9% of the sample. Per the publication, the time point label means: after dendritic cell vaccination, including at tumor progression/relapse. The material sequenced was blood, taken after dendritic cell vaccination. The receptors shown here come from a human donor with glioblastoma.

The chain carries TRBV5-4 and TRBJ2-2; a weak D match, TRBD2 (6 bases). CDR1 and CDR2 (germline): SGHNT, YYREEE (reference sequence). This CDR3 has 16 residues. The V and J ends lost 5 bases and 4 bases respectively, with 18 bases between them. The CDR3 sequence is CASRLGAGESTGELFF. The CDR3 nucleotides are TGTGCCAGCAGACTGGGAGCGGGCGAATCCACCGGGGAGCTGTTTTTT.

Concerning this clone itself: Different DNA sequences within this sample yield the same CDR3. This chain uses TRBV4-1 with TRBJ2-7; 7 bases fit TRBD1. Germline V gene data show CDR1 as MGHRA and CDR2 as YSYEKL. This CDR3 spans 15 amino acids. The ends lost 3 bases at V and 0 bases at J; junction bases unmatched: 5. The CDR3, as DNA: TGCGCCAGCAGCCAGGCTGACAGGGCCTCCTACGAGCAGTACTTC. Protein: CASSQADRASYEQYF.

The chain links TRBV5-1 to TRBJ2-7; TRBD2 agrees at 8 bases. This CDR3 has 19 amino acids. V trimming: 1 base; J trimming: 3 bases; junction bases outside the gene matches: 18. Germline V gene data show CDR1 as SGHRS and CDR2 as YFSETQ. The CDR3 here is CASSLLPSGAGGLRYEQYF. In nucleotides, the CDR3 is TGCGCCAGCAGCTTGCTTCCGAGTGGGGCGGGGGGCCTCCGCTACGAGCAGTACTTC. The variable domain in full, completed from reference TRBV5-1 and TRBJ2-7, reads KAGVTQTPRYLIKTRGQQVTLSCSPISGHRSVSWYQQTPGQGLQFLFEYFSETQRNKGNFPGRFSGRQFSNSRSEMNVSTLELGDSALYLCASSLLPSGAGGLRYEQYFGPGTRLTVT.

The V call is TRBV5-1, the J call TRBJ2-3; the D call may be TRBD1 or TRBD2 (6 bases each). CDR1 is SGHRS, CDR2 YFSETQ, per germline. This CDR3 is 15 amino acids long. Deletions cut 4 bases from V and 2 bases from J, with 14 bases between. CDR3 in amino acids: CASSMGGGDTDTQYF. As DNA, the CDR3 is TGCGCCAGCAGCATGGGGGGCGGGGACACAGATACGCAGTATTTT. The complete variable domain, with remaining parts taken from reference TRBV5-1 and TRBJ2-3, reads KAGVTQTPRYLIKTRGQQVTLSCSPISGHRSVSWYQQTPGQGLQFLFEYFSETQRNKGNFPGRFSGRQFSNSRSEMNVSTLELGDSALYLCASSMGGGDTDTQYFGPGTRLTVL.

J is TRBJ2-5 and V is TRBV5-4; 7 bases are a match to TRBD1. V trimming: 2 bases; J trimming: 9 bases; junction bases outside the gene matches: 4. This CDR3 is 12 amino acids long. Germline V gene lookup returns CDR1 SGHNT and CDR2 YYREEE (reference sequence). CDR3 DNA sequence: TGTGCCAGCAGCTTAGGGGGCAGGGCCCAGTACTTC. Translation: CASSLGGRAQYF.

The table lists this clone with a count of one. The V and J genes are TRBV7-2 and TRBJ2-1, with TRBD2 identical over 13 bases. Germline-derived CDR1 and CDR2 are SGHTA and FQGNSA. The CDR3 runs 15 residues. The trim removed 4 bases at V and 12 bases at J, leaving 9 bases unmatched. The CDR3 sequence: CASSSTSGGAQVQFF. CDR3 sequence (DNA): TGTGCCAGCAGCTCCACTAGCGGGGGGGCCCAAGTGCAGTTCTTC.

CDR3 coding DNA: TGTGCCAGCTCTGGGGAGGGGCCTAATGGCTACACCTTC. Its translation is CASSGEGPNGYTF. The rearrangement uses TRBV9 and TRBJ1-2, with a weak D call TRBD1 (5 bases). The ends were cut back, 7 bases at V and 6 bases at J, with 16 bases in the middle. Germline V lookup: CDR1 SGDLS, CDR2 YYNGEE. The CDR3 covers 13 residues.

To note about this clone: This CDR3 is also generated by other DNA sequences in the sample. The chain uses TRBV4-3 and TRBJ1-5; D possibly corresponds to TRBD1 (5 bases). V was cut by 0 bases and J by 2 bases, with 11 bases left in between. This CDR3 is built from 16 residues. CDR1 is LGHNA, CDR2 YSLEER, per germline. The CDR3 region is CASSQDLRGGNQPQHF. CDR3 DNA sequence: TGCGCCAGCAGCCAAGATTTACGGGGGGGCAATCAGCCCCAGCATTTT.

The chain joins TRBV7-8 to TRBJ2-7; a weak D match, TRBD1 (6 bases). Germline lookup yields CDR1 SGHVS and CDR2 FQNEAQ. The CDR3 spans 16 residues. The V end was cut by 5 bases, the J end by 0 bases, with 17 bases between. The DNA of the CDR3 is TGTGCCAGCAGCCCCCGGGACATCGCGAGCTCCTACGAGCAGTACTTC. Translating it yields CASSPRDIASSYEQYF.

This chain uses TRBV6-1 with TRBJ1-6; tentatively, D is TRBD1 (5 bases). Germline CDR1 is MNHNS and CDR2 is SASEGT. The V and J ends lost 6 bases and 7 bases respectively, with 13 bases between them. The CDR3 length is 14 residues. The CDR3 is CASRRGGSNSPLHF. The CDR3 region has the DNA TGTGCCAGCAGGCGGGGCGGATCAAATTCACCCCTCCACTTT.

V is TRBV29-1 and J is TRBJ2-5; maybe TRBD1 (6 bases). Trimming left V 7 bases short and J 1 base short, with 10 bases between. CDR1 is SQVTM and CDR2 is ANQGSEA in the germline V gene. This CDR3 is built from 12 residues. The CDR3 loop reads CSGRDTQETQYF. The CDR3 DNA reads TGCAGCGGACGGGACACCCAAGAGACCCAGTACTTC. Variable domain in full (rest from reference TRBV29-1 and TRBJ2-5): SAVISQKPSRDICQRGTSLTIQCQVDSQVTMMFWYRQQPGQSLTLIATANQGSEATYESGFVIDKFPISRPNLTFSTLTVSNMSPEDSSIYLCSGRDTQETQYFGPGTRLLVL.

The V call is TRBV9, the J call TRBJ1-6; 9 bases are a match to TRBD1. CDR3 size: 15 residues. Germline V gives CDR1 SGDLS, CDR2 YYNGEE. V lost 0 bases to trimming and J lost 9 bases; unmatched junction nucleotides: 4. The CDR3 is CASSVGWTGVSPLHF. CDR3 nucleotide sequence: TGTGCCAGCAGCGTAGGCTGGACAGGGGTTTCACCCCTCCACTTT.

The CDR3 loop is CASSLGLAGRYQETQYF. The CDR3 DNA follows: TGTGCCAGCAGCTTAGGACTAGCGGGGAGGTACCAAGAGACCCAGTACTTC. The chain uses TRBV7-9 and TRBJ2-5, with TRBD2 identical over 11 bases. The trim removed 1 base at V and 0 bases at J, leaving 4 bases unmatched. CDR3 size: 17 residues. Germline CDR1 SEHNR, CDR2 FQNEAQ (reference sequence).

The CDR3: CASSRSRDEPSGQYF. The DNA for the CDR3 is TGCGCCAGCAGCCGCTCGCGGGACGAGCCCTCTGGGCAGTATTTT. The chain is built from TRBV4-3 and TRBJ2-3, with a weak D call TRBD2 (6 bases). The germline CDR1 and CDR2 sequences are LGHNA and YSLEER. The V end lost 4 bases, the J end lost 11 bases, and 22 bases lay between the germline ends. The CDR3 sequence is 15 residues long.

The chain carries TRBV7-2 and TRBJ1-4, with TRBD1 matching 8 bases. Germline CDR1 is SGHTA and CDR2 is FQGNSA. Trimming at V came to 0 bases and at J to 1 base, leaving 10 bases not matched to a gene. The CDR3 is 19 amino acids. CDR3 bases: TGTGCCAGCAGCTTAGCCAACACAGGGGGGATCAAAACTAATGAAAAACTGTTTTTT. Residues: CASSLANTGGIKTNEKLFF.

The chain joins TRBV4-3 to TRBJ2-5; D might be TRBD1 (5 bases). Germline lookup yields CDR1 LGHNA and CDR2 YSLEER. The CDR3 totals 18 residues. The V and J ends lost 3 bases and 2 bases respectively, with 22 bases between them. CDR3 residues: CASSHRLVETERQETQYF. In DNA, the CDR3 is TGCGCCAGCAGCCATAGGCTTGTGGAGACAGAGAGACAAGAGACCCAGTACTTC.

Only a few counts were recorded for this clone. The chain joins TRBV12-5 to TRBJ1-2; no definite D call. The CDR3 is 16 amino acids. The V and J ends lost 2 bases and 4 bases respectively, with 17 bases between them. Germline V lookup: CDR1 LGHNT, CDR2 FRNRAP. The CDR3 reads CASGLLPGRGRYGYTF. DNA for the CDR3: TGTGCTAGTGGTTTGCTCCCCGGGCGGGGTCGCTATGGCTACACCTTC.

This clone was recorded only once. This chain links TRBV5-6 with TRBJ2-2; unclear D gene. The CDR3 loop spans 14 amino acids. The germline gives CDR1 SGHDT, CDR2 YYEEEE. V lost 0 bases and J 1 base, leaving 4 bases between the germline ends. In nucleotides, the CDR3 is TGTGCCAGCAGCTTGGTCCAGAACACCGGGGAGCTGTTTTTT. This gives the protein CASSLVQNTGELFF.

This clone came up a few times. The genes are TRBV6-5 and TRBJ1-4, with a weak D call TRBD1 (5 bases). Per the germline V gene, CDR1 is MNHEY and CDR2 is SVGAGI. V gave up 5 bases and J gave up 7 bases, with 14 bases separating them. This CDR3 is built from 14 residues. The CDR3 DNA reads TGTGCCAGCAGTACGGGGACCGGGAGTGAAAAACTGTTTTTT. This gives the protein CASSTGTGSEKLFF.

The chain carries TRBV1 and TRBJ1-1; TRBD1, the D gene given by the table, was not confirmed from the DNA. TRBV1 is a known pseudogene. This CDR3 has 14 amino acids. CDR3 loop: CTSSARDIQPEAFF. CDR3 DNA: TGCACCAGCAGCGCACGGGACATCCAGCCTGAAGCTTTCTTT.

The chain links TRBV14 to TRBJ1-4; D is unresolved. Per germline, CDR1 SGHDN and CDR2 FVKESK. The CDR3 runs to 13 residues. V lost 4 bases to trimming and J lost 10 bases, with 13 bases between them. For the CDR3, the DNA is TGTGCCAGCAGCCGACACATAGGAGGAAAACTGTTTTTT. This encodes CASSRHIGGKLFF.

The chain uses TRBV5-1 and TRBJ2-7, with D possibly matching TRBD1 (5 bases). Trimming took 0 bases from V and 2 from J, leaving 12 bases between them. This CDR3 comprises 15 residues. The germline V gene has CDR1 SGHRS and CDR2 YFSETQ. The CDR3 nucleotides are TGCGCCAGCAGCTTGGCTGGGGCCCAAACCTACGAGCAGTACTTC. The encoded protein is CASSLAGAQTYEQYF. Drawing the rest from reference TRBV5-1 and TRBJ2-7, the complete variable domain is KAGVTQTPRYLIKTRGQQVTLSCSPISGHRSVSWYQQTPGQGLQFLFEYFSETQRNKGNFPGRFSGRQFSNSRSEMNVSTLELGDSALYLCASSLAGAQTYEQYFGPGTRLTVT.

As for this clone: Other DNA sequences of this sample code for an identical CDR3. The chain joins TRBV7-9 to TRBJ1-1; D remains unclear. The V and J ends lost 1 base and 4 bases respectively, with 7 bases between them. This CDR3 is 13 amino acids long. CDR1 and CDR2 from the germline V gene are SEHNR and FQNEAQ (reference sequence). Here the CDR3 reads CASSLEAGTEAFF. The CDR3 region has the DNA TGTGCCAGCAGCTTAGAGGCGGGCACTGAAGCTTTCTTT.

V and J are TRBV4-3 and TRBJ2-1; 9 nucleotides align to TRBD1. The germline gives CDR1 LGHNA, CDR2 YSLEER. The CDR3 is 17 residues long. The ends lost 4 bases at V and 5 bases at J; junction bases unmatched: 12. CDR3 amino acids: CASSRRKSDRGNNEQFF. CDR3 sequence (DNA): TGCGCCAGCAGCCGAAGGAAATCGGACAGGGGTAACAATGAGCAGTTCTTC.

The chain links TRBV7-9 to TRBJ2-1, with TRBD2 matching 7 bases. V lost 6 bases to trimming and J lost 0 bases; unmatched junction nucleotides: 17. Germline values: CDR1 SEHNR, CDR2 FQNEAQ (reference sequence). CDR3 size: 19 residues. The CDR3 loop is CASRRSVDSGLSSYNEQFF. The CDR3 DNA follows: TGTGCCAGCAGGAGGAGTGTAGATAGCGGGCTTAGCTCCTACAATGAGCAGTTCTTC.